A selection of T cell receptor beta chains follows, all from one sample in a study of control samples from healthy donors and cancer patients. Produced via immunoSEQ multiplex PCR; TCRdb's table is partial and in-frame only. The sample has more than 60,000 clones, around 89% seen once. The sample consisted of PBMCs. These receptors were obtained from a man aged 55 to 70 with colorectal cancer. CDR3s include the opening cysteine and the closing phenylalanine or tryptophan. D genes are given only for firm matches. Where a row states a size, it is once, few, many or the class of an expanded clone; other rows omit it.

>TRBJ2-7|TRBV5-1|.|.
CASSLSSGELFYEQYF
TGCGCCAGCAGCTTGAGTTCGGGGGAATTGTTCTACGAGCAGTACTTC
>TRBJ1-4|TRBV4-1|.|few
CASSQVDGGSEKLFF
TGCGCCAGCAGCCAAGTGGACGGGGGTAGTGAAAAACTGTTTTTT
>TRBJ2-1|TRBV9|TRBD2|.
CASSALAGDYNEQFF
TGTGCCAGCAGCGCCTTGGCGGGGGACTACAATGAGCAGTTCTTC
>TRBJ1-5|TRBV5-3|.|once
CARSFSFGGRRVKHQPQHF
TGTGCCAGAAGCTTTAGTTTTGGCGGGCGCAGGGTGAAGCATCAGCCCCAGCATTTT
>TRBJ1-3|TRBV3-1/TRBV3-2|.|.
CASSQADSGNTIYF
TGTGCCAGCAGCCAAGCAGATTCTGGAAACACCATATATTTT
>TRBJ2-3|TRBV5-4|.|.
CASSPSASEGDTQYF
TGTGCCAGCAGCCCGTCGGCTAGCGAAGGAGATACGCAGTATTTT
>TRBJ1-1|TRBV9|.|few
CASSVDRILGGNTEAFF
TGTGCCAGCAGCGTAGACCGAATCCTCGGCGGGAACACTGAAGCTTTCTTT
>TRBJ2-1|TRBV5-1|TRBD1|.
CASSPGQGTYNEQFF
TGCGCCAGCAGCCCGGGACAGGGAACCTACAATGAGCAGTTCTTC
>TRBJ2-5|TRBV7-6|.|.
CASSARQANQETQYF
TGTGCCAGCAGCGCCCGACAGGCCAACCAAGAGACCCAGTACTTC
>TRBJ2-3|TRBV5-5|TRBD2|.
CASSLSPASGGDTQYF
TGTGCCAGCAGCTTGTCCCCTGCTAGCGGGGGAGATACGCAGTATTTT
>TRBJ2-1|TRBV11-3|TRBD2|.
CASSKTSGGFLGNEQFF
TGTGCCAGCAGCAAGACTAGCGGGGGCTTTCTGGGTAATGAGCAGTTCTTC
>TRBJ1-4|TRBV19|.|once
CASNGPPEDEKLFF
TGTGCCAGCAACGGACCCCCCGAGGATGAAAAACTGTTTTTT